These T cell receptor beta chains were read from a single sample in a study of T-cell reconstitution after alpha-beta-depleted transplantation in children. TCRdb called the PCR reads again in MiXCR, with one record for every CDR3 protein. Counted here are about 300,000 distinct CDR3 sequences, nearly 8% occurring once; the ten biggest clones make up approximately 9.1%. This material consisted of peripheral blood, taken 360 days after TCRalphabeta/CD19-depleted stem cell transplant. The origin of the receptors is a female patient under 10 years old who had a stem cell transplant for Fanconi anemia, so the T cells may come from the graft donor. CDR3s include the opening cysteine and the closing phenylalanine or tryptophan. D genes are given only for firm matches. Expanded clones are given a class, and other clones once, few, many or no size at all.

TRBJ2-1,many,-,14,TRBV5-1,TGCGCCAGCAGCAGGGACTTCCAGTACAATGAGCAGTTCTTC,CASSRDFQYNEQFF
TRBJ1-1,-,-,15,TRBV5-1,TGCGCCAGCAGCTTGGGGTTGGGTCCTGCAATGGAAGCTTTCTTT,CASSLGLGPAMEAFF
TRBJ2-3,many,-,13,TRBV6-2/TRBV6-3,TGTGCCAGCAGCTCCGATCACACAGATACGCAGTATTTT,CASSSDHTDTQYF
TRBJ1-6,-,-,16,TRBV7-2,TGTGCCAGCAGCGTCCCCCTGGGGGGGGTTAATTCACCCCTCCACTTT,CASSVPLGGVNSPLHF
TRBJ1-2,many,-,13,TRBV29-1,TGCAGCGTTGACAAAGCAGGGGTTTACGGCTACACCTTC,CSVDKAGVYGYTF
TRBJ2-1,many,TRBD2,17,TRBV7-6,TGTGCCAGCAGCGTAAGACTAGCGGGGGACCCAAGGAATGAGCAGTTCTTC,CASSVRLAGDPRNEQFF
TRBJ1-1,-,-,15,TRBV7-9,TGTGCCAGCAGCAAACTACAGGGTATGAACACTGAAGCTTTCTTT,CASSKLQGMNTEAFF
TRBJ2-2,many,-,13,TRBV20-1,TGCAGTGCGCAGGTACTGCGTACCGGGGAGCTGTTTTTT,CSAQVLRTGELFF
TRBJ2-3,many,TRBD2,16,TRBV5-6,TGTGCCAGCAGCTTATTGCGGGGGAGAGGAACAGATACGCAGTATTTT,CASSLLRGRGTDTQYF
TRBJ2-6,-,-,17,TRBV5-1,TGCGCCAGCAGCTTGGGACAGTACGGCGCTGGGGCCAACGTCCTGACTTTC,CASSLGQYGAGANVLTF
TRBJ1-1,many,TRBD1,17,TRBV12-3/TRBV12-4,TGTGCCAGCAGTCAAGCCCAAGGACAGGGTTTAATCACTGAAGCTTTCTTT,CASSQAQGQGLITEAFF
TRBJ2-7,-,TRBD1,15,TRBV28,TGTGCCAGCACCCCGGCCGGGACAGAGGGATACGAGCAGTACTTC,CASTPAGTEGYEQYF
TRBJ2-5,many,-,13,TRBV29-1,TGCAGCGCTGAGGGGCAGAACCAAGAGACCCAGTACTTC,CSAEGQNQETQYF
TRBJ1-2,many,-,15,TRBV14,TGTGCCAGCAGCCAAGGTCGACGGCAATTTTATGGCTACACCTTC,CASSQGRRQFYGYTF
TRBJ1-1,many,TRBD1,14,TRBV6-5,TGTGCCAGCAGTTACTCCGACAGGGGCACTGAAGCTTTCTTT,CASSYSDRGTEAFF
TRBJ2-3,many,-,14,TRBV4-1,TGCGCCAGCAGCCAAGTTCCAGGGTTAGATACGCAGTATTTT,CASSQVPGLDTQYF
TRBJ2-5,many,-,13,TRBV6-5,TGTGCCAGCAGTTACTCGGTAAAAGAGACCCAGTACTTC,CASSYSVKETQYF
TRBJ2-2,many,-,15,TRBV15,TGTGCCACCAGCAGAGATGGCGCTAATACCGGGGAGCTGTTTTTT,CATSRDGANTGELFF
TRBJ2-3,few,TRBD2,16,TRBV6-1,TGTGCCAGCAGTGAAGCATTGGGGAGGGGCACAAATACGCAGTATTTT,CASSEALGRGTNTQYF
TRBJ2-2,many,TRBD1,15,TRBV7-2,TGTGCCAGCAGCTTTGCAGGGGGCATTTCCGGGGAGCTGTTTTTT,CASSFAGGISGELFF
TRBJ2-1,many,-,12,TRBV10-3,TGTGCCATCAGTGGTGGGGGGCCTGAGCAGTTCTTC,CAISGGGPEQFF
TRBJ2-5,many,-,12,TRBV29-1,TGCAGCGTTCAGGATTACCAAGAGACCCAGTACTTC,CSVQDYQETQYF
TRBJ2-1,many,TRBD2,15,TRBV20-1,TGCAGTGCCCCTATACTAGCGGGCTCCTACAATGAGCAGTTCTTC,CSAPILAGSYNEQFF
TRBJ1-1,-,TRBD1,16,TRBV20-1,TGCAGTGCTAGGATATTTACAACAGGGGTGAACACTGAAGCTTTCTTT,CSARIFTTGVNTEAFF
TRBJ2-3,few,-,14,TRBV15,TGTGCCACCAGCAGAACGGGGTCGCGAGATACGCAGTATTTT,CATSRTGSRDTQYF
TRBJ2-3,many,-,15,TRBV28,TGTGCCAGCAGTTTTATGGGGAATTGGGCAGATACGCAGTATTTT,CASSFMGNWADTQYF
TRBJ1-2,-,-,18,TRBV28,TGTGCCAGCAGTCCCCCGAACTATCGGATCGGGCCCACCAAGGGCTACACCTTC,CASSPPNYRIGPTKGYTF
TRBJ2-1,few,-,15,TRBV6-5,TGTGCCAGCAGTTTGGGAAGCTCACCCCACAATGAGCAGTTCTTC,CASSLGSSPHNEQFF
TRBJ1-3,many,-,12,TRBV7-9,TGTGCCAGCAGCTCACCTGGAAACACCATATATTTT,CASSSPGNTIYF
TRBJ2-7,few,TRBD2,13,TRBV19,TGTGCCAGTAGTACTAGCGGTTCCTACGAGCAGTACTTC,CASSTSGSYEQYF
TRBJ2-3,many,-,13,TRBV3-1,TGTGCCAGCAGCCCGACACGCACAGATACGCAGTATTTT,CASSPTRTDTQYF
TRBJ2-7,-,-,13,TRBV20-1,TGCAGTGCCAGCCGCGGACAGTCATACGAGCAGTACTTC,CSASRGQSYEQYF
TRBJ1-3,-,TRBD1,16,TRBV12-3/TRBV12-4,TGTGCCAGCAGTCGCTCCCCCGGGACAGGGGGAAACACCATATATTTT,CASSRSPGTGGNTIYF
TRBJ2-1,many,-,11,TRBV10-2,TGCGCCAGCACAGGGACCAATGAGCAGTTCTTC,CASTGTNEQFF
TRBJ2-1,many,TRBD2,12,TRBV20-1,TGCGGCACTAGCGGGGTCGACAATGAGCAGTTCTTC,CGTSGVDNEQFF
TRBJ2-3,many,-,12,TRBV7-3,TGTGCCAGCAGCGCGAACACAGATACGCAGTATTTT,CASSANTDTQYF
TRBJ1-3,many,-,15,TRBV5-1,TGCGCCAGCAGCTTGGACAGAAATGGCGGAAACACCATATATTTT,CASSLDRNGGNTIYF
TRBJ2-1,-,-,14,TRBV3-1,TGTGCCAGCAGCCAGGACTCCTCCTACAATGAGCAGTTCTTC,CASSQDSSYNEQFF
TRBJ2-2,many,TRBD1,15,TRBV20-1,TGCAGTGCTAGGGGCAACAGGGGGAACACCGGGGAGCTGTTTTTT,CSARGNRGNTGELFF
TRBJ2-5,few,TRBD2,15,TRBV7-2,TGTGCCAGCAGCCCCATGGCGGGGGGGGCGTCGGCCCAGTACTTC,CASSPMAGGASAQYF
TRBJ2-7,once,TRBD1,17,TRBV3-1,TGTGCCACCTCCCAAGTGGGGTTTGGACAGGGGATATACGAGCAGTACTTC,CATSQVGFGQGIYEQYF
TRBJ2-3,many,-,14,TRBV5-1,TGCGCCAGCGGCAACACGGGTGGTACAGATACGCAGTATTTT,CASGNTGGTDTQYF
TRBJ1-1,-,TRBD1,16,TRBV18,TGTGCCAGCTCACCAAGGACAGGGATCCGAGGGACCGAAGCTTTCTTT,CASSPRTGIRGTEAFF
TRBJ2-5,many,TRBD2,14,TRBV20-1,TGCAGTGCCCCCGCTGGCGGGAGTTGGGTGACCCAGTACTTC,CSAPAGGSWVTQYF
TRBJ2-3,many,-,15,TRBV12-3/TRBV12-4,TGTGCCAGCAGCCCCCCGGGGTTTGCGTCAGATACGCAGTATTTT,CASSPPGFASDTQYF
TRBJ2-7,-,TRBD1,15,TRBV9,TGTGCCAGCAGCGTTGGGGGACAGGGGACCTACGAGCAGTACTTC,CASSVGGQGTYEQYF
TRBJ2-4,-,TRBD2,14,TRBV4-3,TGCGCCAGCAGCCAAGGGCAGGGAGGGAACATTCAGTACTTC,CASSQGQGGNIQYF
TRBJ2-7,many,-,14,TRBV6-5,TGTGCCAGCACCCAGACGGAGAACTCCTACGAGCAGTACTTC,CASTQTENSYEQYF
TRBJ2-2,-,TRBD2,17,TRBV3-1,TGTGCCAGCAGCCGAGTCCTAGCGGGGGGGAGCACCGGGGAGCTGTTTTTT,CASSRVLAGGSTGELFF
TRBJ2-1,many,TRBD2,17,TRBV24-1,TGTGCCACCAGTGATGGGACTAGCGGGAGCAGATACAATGAGCAGTTCTTC,CATSDGTSGSRYNEQFF
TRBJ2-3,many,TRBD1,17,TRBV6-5,TGTGCCAGCAGTTACTCGCCGGGACAGGGGGCTGAGGATACGCAGTATTTT,CASSYSPGQGAEDTQYF
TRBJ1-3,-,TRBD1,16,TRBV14,TGTGCCAGCAGCCTGAGACAGGGGACCTCTGGAAACACCATATATTTT,CASSLRQGTSGNTIYF
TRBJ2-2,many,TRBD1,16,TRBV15,TGTGCCACCAGCAGAAACAGGGGGCAGAACACCGGGGAGCTGTTTTTT,CATSRNRGQNTGELFF
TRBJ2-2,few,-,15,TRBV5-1,TGCGCCAGCAGCTTGATGGCCTCGAACACCGGGGAGCTGTTTTTT,CASSLMASNTGELFF
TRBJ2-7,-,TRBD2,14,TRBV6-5,TGTGCCAGCAGTTGGCAGCGGGGACCCTACGAGCAGTACTTC,CASSWQRGPYEQYF
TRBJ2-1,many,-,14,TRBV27,TGTGCCAGCAGTTCTGATCCCGGCTACAATGAGCAGTTCTTC,CASSSDPGYNEQFF
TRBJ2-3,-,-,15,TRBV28,TGTGCCAGCAGTTTCCCGGGCGGTTACACAGATACGCAGTATTTT,CASSFPGGYTDTQYF
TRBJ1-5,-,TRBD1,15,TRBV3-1,TGTGCCAGCAGCCAAGGGACAGGGGGGGATCAGCCCCAGCATTTT,CASSQGTGGDQPQHF
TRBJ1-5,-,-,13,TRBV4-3,TGCGCCAGCAGCCAAGATGTAGATCAGCCCCAGCATTTT,CASSQDVDQPQHF